The 11 T cell receptor beta chains in this list originate from one sample, sequenced in a study. Using its own MiXCR run on the 5' RACE reads, TCRdb lists one record per CDR3 protein. Of about 57,000 distinct CDR3 sequences in the sample, around 26% were seen once. Sequenced sample: tumor-infiltrating memory CD4+ T cells sorted from the breast tumor. Subset denoted: memory CD4+ T cells, CD4+CD45RO+CD25-. These receptors were obtained from a female donor with breast cancer.

This sequence joins TRBV7-2 and TRBJ2-5; possible D gene TRBD2, 6 bases. Germline loops: CDR1 SGHTA, CDR2 FQGNSA. The CDR3 runs to 16 residues. The V and J ends lost 1 base and 3 bases respectively, with 15 bases between them. The CDR3 region has the DNA TGTGCCAGCAGCTTAGGGGAAAGTGGGGGGAAAGAGACCCAGTACTTC. This gives the protein CASSLGESGGKETQYF.

In its sample, this clonotype was seen a few times. The chain employs TRBV12-3 or TRBV12-4 and TRBJ2-1; the match to TRBD2 covers 10 bases. CDR3 length equals 21 residues. The J segment lost 2 bases and the V segment lost 6 bases, leaving 22 bases of the junction unmatched. CDR3 coding DNA: TGTGCCAGCAGCCCTAGCATGGGGCGCTCGCAGCGGGAGGGGGCCTACAATGAGCAGTTCTTC. Translated: CASSPSMGRSQREGAYNEQFF.

This sequence joins TRBV24-1 and TRBJ1-1; 9 bases match TRBD1. V lost 4 bases and J lost 4; bases outside the gene matches: 15. Germline assignment: CDR1 KGHDR and CDR2 SFDVKD. The CDR3 is 18 residues long. DNA of the CDR3: TGTGCCACCAGTGAATCTCCGGGACAGGGTACTTCGCGCACTGAAGCTTTCTTT. This encodes CATSESPGQGTSRTEAFF.

The J gene is TRBJ1-5, the V gene TRBV20-1; D remains unclear. Trimming cost V 5 bases and J 4 bases, with 12 bases left between them. The CDR3 runs 13 residues. Germline CDR1 and CDR2: DFQATT and SNEGSKA (reference sequence). This CDR3 reads CSAAADGNQPQHF. The CDR3 DNA reads as TGCAGTGCTGCCGCAGACGGTAATCAGCCCCAGCATTTT.

This clonotype was observed at least ten times. The chain joins TRBV6-5 to TRBJ1-6, with D hard to call. This CDR3 spans 14 amino acids. V gave up 6 bases and J gave up 7 bases, with 13 bases separating them. Germline V CDR1 and CDR2: MNHEY, SVGAGI. The CDR3 coding sequence is TGTGCCAGCAGGTCGGCCAGAGACAATTCACCCCTCCACTTT. Protein product: CASRSARDNSPLHF.

Concerning this clonotype itself: The CDR3 does not end in the conserved phenylalanine or tryptophan, so this is likely a read error. This rearrangement joins TRBV5-1 to TRBJ2-1; D is possibly TRBD1 (6 bases). V gave up 4 bases and J gave up 7 bases, with 9 bases separating them. CDR3 length equals 12 residues. Per the germline V gene, CDR1 is SGHRS and CDR2 is YFSETQ. The CDR3: CASSKDRNEQFL. The CDR3 nucleotides are TGCGCCAGCAGCAAGGACAGAAATGAGCAGTTCCTC.

V is TRBV18 and J is TRBJ1-5; D gene unclear. Germline values: CDR1 KGHSH, CDR2 LQKENI. V dropped 3 bases and J dropped 2 bases, with 20 bases sitting between them. The CDR3 covers 18 residues. CDR3 nucleotide sequence: TGTGCCAGCTCACCCCCACGAGGGCCCGCTGGGGGCAATCAGCCCCAGCATTTT. Protein: CASSPPRGPAGGNQPQHF.

The chain uses TRBV6-6 and TRBJ2-1; D perhaps matches TRBD1 (6 bases). The CDR3 contains 14 residues. CDR1 is MNHNY and CDR2 is SVGAGI in the germline V gene (reference sequence). V lost 5 bases and J 6 bases, leaving 14 bases between the germline ends. The DNA of the CDR3 is TGTGCCAGCAGTGAACAGGGACGGGGCAATGAGCAGTTCTTC. This sequence encodes CASSEQGRGNEQFF.

The V gene is TRBV5-5, the J gene TRBJ2-1, with D perhaps assigned TRBD1 or TRBD2 (5 bases each). Germline CDR1 SGHKS, CDR2 YYEKEE (reference sequence). The V end was cut by 4 bases, the J end by 7 bases, with 18 bases between. This CDR3 region has 15 residues. The CDR3 bases are TGTGCCAGCAGCATATCAGGGAGCCCCTCTAATGAGCAGTTCTTC. This sequence encodes CASSISGSPSNEQFF.

The chain joins TRBV18 to TRBJ1-1; no clear D gene. Germline V gene lookup returns CDR1 KGHSH and CDR2 LQKENI. V was clipped by 0 bases and J by 0 bases, with 2 bases between them. CDR3 size: 13 residues. The CDR3 here is CASSPPMNTEAFF. CDR3 DNA: TGTGCCAGCTCACCACCGATGAACACTGAAGCTTTCTTT.

By proportion, this clonotype is medium-sized. The V and J genes are TRBV20-1 and TRBJ1-1, with unresolved D. The CDR3 runs to 12 residues. Germline V gives CDR1 DFQATT, CDR2 SNEGSKA (reference sequence). V lost 5 bases to trimming and J lost 4 bases, with 11 bases between them. CDR3 coding DNA: TGCAGTGCTTTGAGAGGACTCACTGAAGCTTTCTTT. It specifies CSALRGLTEAFF.